The 28 T cell receptor beta chains given below trace back to one sample, sequenced in a study of T cells in women clearing cervical HPV infection (dated by TCRdb to about 2018). Receptor amplification or capture employed the immunoSEQ multiplex PCR assay. The table was pulled from immuneACCESS by TCRdb, which kept in-frame rearrangements only. Such tables lose some clones; where checked, under half of the loss comes from unresolved V genes, and the rest has no known cause. The sample's table covers 25,000 to 30,000 clones. The top ten clones comprise 20% to 25% of the sample. Sequencing input: blood buffy coat. The receptors originated from a woman between 18 and 70 years old with a cervical HPV16 infection that either progressed to CIN3+ or cleared (not recorded which).

On this clone: The read ends 3 residues early relative to the CDR3; the germline J gene fills the gap. The rearrangement uses TRBV4-1 and TRBJ2-7, with 10 bases fitting TRBD1. The CDR3 is made up of 15 amino acids. Trimming cost V 3 bases and J 2 bases; bases outside gene matches: 4. Germline V gene data show CDR1 as MGHRA and CDR2 as YSYEKL. Incomplete CDR3 DNA: TGCGCCAGCAGCCACCGACAGGGGGCTGCCTACGAG. This translates into CASSHRQGAAYE. The full CDR3 is CASSHRQGAAYEQYF.

A note on this clone: Sequencing ends 3 residues short of the CDR3 end; the germline J gene provides the rest. The J gene is TRBJ1-6, the V gene TRBV12-3 or TRBV12-4; 7 bases are shared with TRBD1. The CDR3 consists of 15 residues. V lost 11 bases and J lost 6; bases outside the gene matches: 13. CDR3 loop: CASRQGSWGNSPLHF. The sequenced CDR3 bases are TGTGCCTCTAGACAGGGCAGCTGGGGTAATTCACCC.

About this clone: From the germline J gene comes the end of the CDR3, since the read stops 3 residues before it. The rearrangement uses TRBV11-2 and TRBJ2-5; 12 nucleotides line up with TRBD1. Trimming cost V 5 bases and J 5 bases; bases outside gene matches: 6. The V gene's germline CDR1 is SGHAT and CDR2 FQNNGV. The CDR3 length is 15 residues. Here the CDR3 reads CASSPGQGAWETQYF. The part of the CDR3 DNA that was read is TGTGCCAGCAGCCCGGGACAGGGGGCGTGGGAGACC.

A remark on this clone: The read halts 3 residues ahead of the CDR3 end, with the missing end drawn from the germline J gene. The chain carries TRBV19 and TRBJ2-3; possibly TRBD1 or TRBD2 for D (5 bases each). This CDR3 is 15 amino acids long. CDR1 is LNHDA, CDR2 SQIVND, per germline (reference sequence). The CDR3 loop is CASKVEGSRNQPQYF. CDR3 bases read: TGTGCCAGTAAGGTCGAGGGGAGTCGCAATCAGCCG.

Notes on this clone: The CDR3 end lies 3 residues beyond the end of the read and is filled in from the germline J gene. The J gene is TRBJ2-7, the V gene TRBV30, with 9 bases matching TRBD1. The V segment lost 3 bases and the J segment 4 bases; nucleotides outside the gene matches: 7. Germline loops: CDR1 GTSNPN, CDR2 SVGIG (reference sequence). The CDR3 has 14 residues. CDR3 in amino acids: CAWSPGTGSYEQYF. CDR3 bases read: TGTGCCTGGAGCCCCGGGACAGGGTCGTACGAG.

Turning to this clone: With the read ending 3 residues before the CDR3 end, the germline J gene is used to fill in that end. The chain carries TRBV20-1 and TRBJ1-1, with unresolved D. Trimming took off 6 bases at V and 7 bases at J, with 15 bases between the two ends. This CDR3 region has 12 residues. Germline V CDR1 and CDR2: DFQATT, SNEGSKA (reference sequence). The sequenced CDR3 bases are TGCAGTGCCATCACAGCAGGCCGTGAA. It codes for CSAITAGRE. From start to end, the CDR3 is CSAITAGREAFF.

Concerning this clone itself: The read stops 3 residues short of the end of the CDR3; the missing end is completed from the germline J gene. The V gene is TRBV6-1, the J gene TRBJ2-3; TRBD2 is a possible D gene (6 bases). The V end lost 0 bases, the J end lost 5 bases, and 12 bases lay between the germline ends. Germline-derived CDR1 and CDR2 are MNHNS and SASEGT. This CDR3 contains 15 residues. This CDR3 is CASSEALSGLDTQYF. CDR3 DNA (partial): TGTGCCAGCAGTGAAGCGCTGAGCGGGTTAGATACG.

For this clone: The CDR3 end lies 3 residues beyond the end of the read and is filled in from the germline J gene. The V gene is TRBV2, the J gene TRBJ2-1; TRBD2 agrees at 9 bases. CDR1 is SNHLY, CDR2 FYNNEI, per germline. Trimming at V came to 1 base and at J to 4 bases, leaving 5 bases not matched to a gene. CDR3 length: 16 amino acids. The CDR3 bases that were read are TGTGCCAGCAGTGAAGACGGGCTAGCGGGGTACAATGAG. Its translation: CASSEDGLAGYNE. The entire CDR3 protein reads CASSEDGLAGYNEQFF.

Worth noting for this clone: The missing CDR3 end, 3 residues past where the read stops, is filled in from the germline J gene. V and J are TRBV14 and TRBJ2-1; TRBD2 matches at 13 bases. Unmatched junction bases numbered 4, after V lost 1 base and J lost 4 bases. There are 17 residues in the CDR3. Germline CDR1 SGHDN, CDR2 FVKESK. Partial CDR3 DNA: TGTGCCAGCAGCCAAGGGACTAGCGGGGGACTATACAATGAG. It yields the protein CASSQGTSGGLYNE. The full CDR3 sequence reads CASSQGTSGGLYNEQFF.

On this clone itself: The CDR3 goes on 3 residues after the read ends, and that part is filled in from the germline J gene. The V gene is TRBV30, the J gene TRBJ1-1; TRBD1 matches at 9 bases. V gave up 2 bases and J gave up 1 base; unmatched junction bases: 2. CDR1 GTSNPN and CDR2 SVGIG come from the germline V gene (reference sequence). The CDR3 extends over 14 amino acids. CDR3 DNA (partial): TGTGCCTGGAGTCTGGGACAGGGGAACACTGAA. Translating it yields CAWSLGQGNTE. The CDR3 reads in full as CAWSLGQGNTEAFF. Supplemented by reference TRBV30 and TRBJ1-1, the full variable domain reads SQTIHQWPATLVQPVGSPLSLECTVEGTSNPNLYWYRQAAGRGLQLLFYSVGIGQISSEVPQNLSASRPQDRQFILSSKKLLLSDSGFYLCAWSLGQGNTEAFFGQGTRLTVV.

With respect to this clone: The CDR3 extends 3 residues past the end of the read, so its final part is completed from the germline J gene. The chain has TRBV19 and TRBJ2-1; tentatively, D is TRBD2 (6 bases). CDR3 length equals 14 residues. Germline V gene data show CDR1 as LNHDA and CDR2 as SQIVND (reference sequence). V lost 7 bases and J lost 6, with 16 bases in between. CDR3 loop: CASKSQTAGNEQFF. CDR3 bases read: TGTGCCAGTAAAAGCCAGACAGCGGGCAATGAG.

In regard to this clone: Read data end 3 residues before the CDR3 end; the end is taken from the germline J gene. The V call is TRBV6-1, the J call TRBJ1-2, with D tentatively TRBD1 (6 bases). Trimming took 2 bases from V and 3 from J, leaving 16 bases between them. The V gene's germline CDR1 is MNHNS and CDR2 SASEGT. This CDR3 is 16 amino acids long. The CDR3 loop reads CASSEQGSWTYYGYTF. CDR3 DNA, as far as it was read: TGTGCCAGCAGTGAACAGGGGTCCTGGACTTACTATGGC.

On this clone itself: The read finishes 3 residues shy of the CDR3 end, and the germline J gene is used to complete it. V is TRBV20-1 and J is TRBJ2-1; the D gene is possibly TRBD2 (6 bases). There are 14 residues in the CDR3. The V gene lost 6 bases and the J gene lost 3 bases, with 15 bases spanning the gap. Germline CDR1 is DFQATT and CDR2 is SNEGSKA (reference sequence). CDR3 DNA (partial): TGCAGTGCACTTAGCGGAGAAGACTACAATGAG. This gives the protein CSALSGEDYNE. The whole CDR3 sequence reads CSALSGEDYNEQFF.

Turning to this clone: Read coverage stops 3 residues before the CDR3 terminus; the germline J gene supplies the remainder. The J gene is TRBJ1-1, the V gene TRBV11-2; tentatively, D is TRBD1 (5 bases). Per germline, CDR1 SGHAT and CDR2 FQNNGV. This CDR3 is built from 15 residues. Trimming took off 1 base at V and 0 bases at J, with 9 bases between the two ends. The sequenced CDR3 bases are TGTGCCAGCAGCTTAGTTGCGACAGTGAACACTGAA. Amino acid sequence: CASSLVATVNTE. From start to end, the CDR3 is CASSLVATVNTEAFF.

As for this clone: Sequencing ends 3 residues short of the CDR3 end; the germline J gene provides the rest. This chain uses TRBV5-1 with TRBJ1-6, with 7 bases fitting TRBD1. The germline V gene encodes CDR1 SGHRS and CDR2 YFSETQ. CDR3 length: 14 amino acids. V lost 5 bases to trimming and J lost 10 bases; unmatched junction nucleotides: 9. The CDR3 spells CASSSQGSESPLHF. CDR3 bases read: TGCGCCAGCAGTTCACAGGGGTCAGAATCACCC. The variable domain in full, with the rest retrieved from reference TRBV5-1 and TRBJ1-6, is KAGVTQTPRYLIKTRGQQVTLSCSPISGHRSVSWYQQTPGQGLQFLFEYFSETQRNKGNFPGRFSGRQFSNSRSEMNVSTLELGDSALYLCASSSQGSESPLHFGNGTRLTVT.

Notes on this clone: The junction and the germline gene differ at one end; a read error may be behind it. CDR3 DNA (partial): TGTGCCAGCACCCTGGACTTCCCCGGCGAG. This translates into CASTLDFPGE. The entire CDR3 reads CASTLDFPGELFF. The chain uses TRBV11-2 and TRBJ2-2; TRBD2 is a possible D gene (5 bases). The CDR3 is cut off 3 residues early in the read; its end comes from the germline J gene. Per the germline V gene, CDR1 is SGHAT and CDR2 is FQNNGV. The length of the CDR3 is 13 residues.

About this clone itself: Read sequence stops 3 residues before the CDR3 end, and the germline J gene provides the missing end. The genes are TRBV9 and TRBJ2-4, with D possibly being TRBD1 (6 bases). Trimming stripped 0 bases from V and 7 bases from J, with 8 bases between. Germline CDR1 SGDLS, CDR2 YYNGEE. The CDR3 loop spans 13 amino acids. The covered CDR3 bases are TGTGCCAGCAGCGTAGGTACAGGGAACATT. Its protein is CASSVGTGNI. The CDR3 in its entirety is CASSVGTGNIQYF.

Comments on this clone: The CDR3 is cut off 3 residues early in the read; its end comes from the germline J gene. The rearrangement links TRBV19 to TRBJ2-5; D unresolved. The CDR3 is 14 residues long. Between the trimmed V and J ends, which lost 1 base and 7 bases, there was a span of 13 bases. Germline V gene data show CDR1 as LNHDA and CDR2 as SQIVND (reference sequence). The CDR3 reads CASSIGNSLGTQYF. The covered CDR3 bases are TGTGCCAGTAGTATAGGGAACAGCCTTGGGACC.

On this clone: The read ends 3 residues before the CDR3 terminus; that terminus is restored from the germline J gene. J is TRBJ1-6 and V is TRBV4-1, with 8 bases fitting TRBD1. The V gene's germline CDR1 is MGHRA and CDR2 YSYEKL. V lost 4 bases and J lost 7; bases outside the gene matches: 12. The CDR3 runs to 17 residues. Partial CDR3 DNA: TGCGCCAGCAGCCGCCTAACGCGGACAGGGAGCAATTCACCC. As protein: CASSRLTRTGSNSP. The complete CDR3 protein is CASSRLTRTGSNSPLHF.

Concerning this clone: The CDR3 extends 3 residues past the end of the read, so its final part is completed from the germline J gene. The chain combines TRBV7-9 with TRBJ2-4; 9 bases agree with TRBD1. Germline loops: CDR1 SEHNR, CDR2 FQNEAQ (reference sequence). The CDR3 loop spans 13 amino acids. The CDR3 reads CASSRDRGYGQYF. CDR3 DNA (partial): TGTGCCAGCAGCAGAGACAGGGGGTATGGT.

The DNA read from the CDR3 is TGCAGTGCTAACTATGGCAATCAGCCC. This gives the protein CSANYGNQP. The full CDR3 protein is CSANYGNQPQHF. The chain joins TRBV20-1 to TRBJ1-5; D is ambiguous. The read ends 3 residues shy of where the CDR3 ends; the end is completed using the germline J gene. Trimming removed 4 bases at V and 2 bases at J, with 6 bases between. The germline CDR1 and CDR2 sequences are DFQATT and SNEGSKA (reference sequence). This CDR3 spans 12 amino acids.

Of note for this clone: The sequenced fragment ends 3 residues before the CDR3 boundary, so the rest is inferred from the germline J gene. The chain uses TRBV10-3 and TRBJ2-7; 12 positions match TRBD1. The CDR3 has 13 residues. The V segment lost 10 bases and the J segment 4 bases; nucleotides outside the gene matches: 5. CDR1 ENHRY and CDR2 SYGVKD come from the germline V gene. CDR3 amino acids: CANSGQGAYEQYF. The covered CDR3 bases are TGTGCCAACTCGGGACAGGGGGCTTACGAG.

On this clone: The read terminates 3 residues before the CDR3 end, so the remaining end is supplied by the germline J gene. The V call is TRBV19, the J call TRBJ2-3; 8 positions match TRBD2. CDR3 length equals 17 residues. The V gene end was trimmed by 10 bases and the J gene end by 2 bases; junction bases not matched to a gene: 17. CDR1 and CDR2 from the germline V gene are LNHDA and SQIVND (reference sequence). The CDR3 DNA, read in part, is TGTGCCACCACCCCGGAACCTAGCGGGTTCTACACAGATACG. Protein product: CATTPEPSGFYTDT. The whole CDR3 is CATTPEPSGFYTDTQYF.

Worth noting for this clone: From the germline J gene comes the end of the CDR3, since the read stops 3 residues before it. The rearrangement links TRBV20-1 to TRBJ1-3, with 7 bases lining up with TRBD1. Looked up from germline, CDR1 is DFQATT and CDR2 is SNEGSKA (reference sequence). The CDR3 totals 14 residues. V was pared by 5 bases and J by 0 bases, with 4 bases of the junction left unmatched. CDR3 region: CSAPDRASGNTIYF. CDR3 bases read: TGCAGTGCTCCCGACAGGGCCTCTGGAAACACC.

On this clone itself: Read data end 3 residues before the CDR3 end; the end is taken from the germline J gene. The chain combines TRBV30 with TRBJ1-3; D is unclear. Trimming removed 4 bases from V and 4 bases from J, with 17 bases in between. Germline V gene data show CDR1 as GTSNPN and CDR2 as SVGIG (reference sequence). The CDR3 totals 15 residues. The CDR3 protein is CAWTRSLEGGNTIYF. The CDR3 bases that were read are TGTGCCTGGACCCGTTCGTTGGAAGGGGGAAACACC. The variable domain in full, with the rest retrieved from reference TRBV30 and TRBJ1-3, is SQTIHQWPATLVQPVGSPLSLECTVEGTSNPNLYWYRQAAGRGLQLLFYSVGIGQISSEVPQNLSASRPQDRQFILSSKKLLLSDSGFYLCAWTRSLEGGNTIYFGEGSWLTVV.

For this clone: The CDR3 extends 3 residues past the end of the read, so its final part is completed from the germline J gene. This chain joins TRBV5-4 and TRBJ2-2; the match to TRBD2 covers 8 bases. This CDR3 spans 16 amino acids. Trimming at V came to 4 bases and at J to 4 bases, leaving 9 bases not matched to a gene. The germline V gene encodes CDR1 SGHNT and CDR2 YYREEE (reference sequence). The CDR3 loop is CASSTGSGKGTGELFF. Incomplete CDR3 DNA: TGTGCCAGCAGCACGGGTAGCGGGAAGGGCACCGGGGAG. Looking up the rest from reference TRBV5-4 and TRBJ2-2 gives the full variable domain: ETGVTQSPTHLIKTRGQQVTLRCSSQSGHNTVSWYQQALGQGPQFIFQYYREEENGRGNFPPRFSGLQFPNYSSELNVNALELDDSALYLCASSTGSGKGTGELFFGEGSRLTVL.

As concerns this clone: The CDR3 is cut off 3 residues early in the read; its end comes from the germline J gene. The V gene is TRBV30, the J gene TRBJ2-7, with TRBD2 identical over 10 bases. The CDR3 covers 14 residues. Germline CDR1 and CDR2: GTSNPN and SVGIG (reference sequence). Trimming removed 7 bases from V and 5 bases from J; junction bases left unmatched: 11. Incomplete CDR3 DNA: TGTGCCTACAAAGGATGGCTAGCGGGAGACGAG. It codes for CAYKGWLAGDE. The whole CDR3 protein reads CAYKGWLAGDEQYF.

Remarks on this clone: Read coverage stops 3 residues before the CDR3 terminus; the germline J gene supplies the remainder. The J gene is TRBJ2-1, the V gene TRBV5-1, with 8 bases aligning to TRBD1. V shed 3 bases, J shed 7 bases, and the junction held 6 bases outside the gene matches. CDR3 length: 14 amino acids. Per germline, CDR1 SGHRS and CDR2 YFSETQ. CDR3 in amino acids: CASSSWTGSNEQFF. The sequenced CDR3 bases are TGCGCCAGCAGCTCTTGGACAGGGAGTAATGAG.